The subject of this entry is one T cell receptor (beta chain). These data come from a study of T-cell reconstitution after alpha-beta-depleted transplantation in children. Library preparation (for TCRbeta) was performed with unique molecular identifiers. Each CDR3 protein gets one entry after TCRdb re-called the PCR reads with MiXCR. The top ten hold roughly 2.6% of the sample, which has about 230,000 distinct CDR3 sequences, more than 10% seen once. Looked up from germline, CDR1 is MNHEY and CDR2 is SMNVEV (reference sequence). This CDR3 has 16 residues. V was pared by 4 bases and J by 4 bases, with 18 bases between.

This clonotype was obtained from a human donor who donated a stem cell graft to a child with acute lymphoblastic leukemia. The sequenced sample was PBMCs from the stem cell graft donor, obtained from the stem cell graft. This chain uses TRBV27 with TRBJ2-3, with D perhaps TRBD1 (6 bases). The CDR3 here is CASSSLWGHSPDTQYF. The CDR3 DNA is TGTGCCAGCAGTTCCCTCTGGGGACACAGCCCAGATACGCAGTATTTT.